This is a list of T cell receptor beta chains from one sample in a study of shared clonotypes between healthy human individuals. Clones were read by immunoSEQ multiplex PCR, and TCRdb kept only the in-frame ones, dropping some. Of about 100,000 clones listed, roughly 70% are singletons. The sequenced material came from memory CD8+ T cells sorted from blood. These receptors all come from a woman aged 25 to 39 in good health. CDR3s include the opening cysteine and the closing phenylalanine or tryptophan. D genes are given only for firm matches. A clone size is listed for some rows: how often the clone was seen (once, few, many), or a class if it is expanded.

cdr3_aa | cdr3_nt | j_call | clone_size | d_call | cdr3_length | v_call
CASSQGGLVADTQYF | TGCGCCAGCAGCCAAGGGGGACTTGTAGCCGATACGCAGTATTTT | TRBJ2-3 | . | . | 15 | TRBV4-1
CASSGGQVYEQYF | TGTGCCAGCAGCGGGGGACAGGTGTACGAGCAGTACTTC | TRBJ2-7 | . | TRBD1 | 13 | TRBV5-6
CARRLAGAYEQYF | TGTGCCAGACGCCTAGCGGGAGCCTACGAGCAGTACTTC | TRBJ2-7 | . | TRBD2 | 13 | TRBV6-4
CASSEGVGGPTGEQYF | TGTGCCAGCAGTGAAGGGGTCGGGGGCCCCACTGGGGAGCAGTACTTC | TRBJ2-5 | . | . | 16 | TRBV6-1
CASSVRETGELFF | TGTGCCAGCAGTGTAAGGGAAACCGGGGAGCTGTTTTTT | TRBJ2-2 | . | . | 13 | TRBV6-1
CASNTNFYNEQFF | TGCGCCAGCAATACAAACTTTTACAATGAGCAGTTCTTC | TRBJ2-1 | . | . | 13 | TRBV5-1
CASSLDPTVFYGYTF | TGTGCCAGCAGTCTTGATCCGACAGTCTTCTATGGCTACACCTTC | TRBJ1-2 | . | . | 15 | TRBV2
CASSLGADEQFF | TGTGCCAGCAGCTTGGGTGCAGATGAGCAGTTCTTC | TRBJ2-1 | many | . | 12 | TRBV5-6
CASSDQDHEQYF | TGTGCCAGCAGTGACCAGGATCACGAGCAGTACTTC | TRBJ2-7 | . | . | 12 | TRBV2
CASSSLLAGMYNEQFF | TGTGCCAGCAGCAGCCTACTAGCGGGGATGTACAATGAGCAGTTCTTC | TRBJ2-1 | . | TRBD2 | 16 | TRBV11-2
CASSPLDIGTEAFF | TGTGCCAGCTCACCACTAGATATTGGCACTGAAGCTTTCTTT | TRBJ1-1 | . | . | 14 | TRBV18
CASSQDSLGGGEGYTF | TGTGCCAGCAGCCAAGATTCTCTCGGAGGGGGCGAAGGCTACACCTTC | TRBJ1-2 | . | TRBD1 | 16 | TRBV14
CASSLGGLNTEAFF | TGTGCCAGCAGCTTGGGGGGACTCAACACTGAAGCTTTCTTT | TRBJ1-1 | . | . | 14 | TRBV5-4
CASRNRGTGELFF | TGCGCCAGCCGTAACAGGGGAACCGGGGAGCTGTTTTTT | TRBJ2-2 | . | TRBD1 | 13 | TRBV4-1
CASSASTENTEAFF | TGTGCCAGCAGCGCCTCGACAGAGAACACTGAAGCTTTCTTT | TRBJ1-1 | few | . | 14 | TRBV11-1
CASSVGQGMETQYF | TGTGCCAGCAGTGTTGGACAGGGAATGGAGACCCAGTACTTC | TRBJ2-5 | few | TRBD1 | 14 | TRBV2
CASSYSSQGGYEQYF | TGTGCCAGCAGTTACTCTTCGCAGGGGGGCTACGAGCAGTACTTC | TRBJ2-7 | . | . | 15 | TRBV6-5
CASSLYGTNEQFF | TGCGCCAGCAGCTTGTACGGGACCAATGAGCAGTTCTTC | TRBJ2-1 | . | . | 13 | TRBV5-1
CASSEGEEGNTEAFF | TGTGCCAGCAGTGAGGGAGAGGAGGGGAACACTGAAGCTTTCTTT | TRBJ1-1 | many | . | 15 | TRBV6-4
CASTAGESQPQHF | TGTGCCAGCACCGCTGGGGAATCCCAGCCCCAGCATTTT | TRBJ1-5 | . | . | 13 | TRBV6-1
CASSLAGLALYNEQFF | TGTGCCAGCAGCTTAGCGGGACTAGCGTTATACAATGAGCAGTTCTTC | TRBJ2-1 | . | TRBD2 | 16 | TRBV7-9
CASSPLAGDYEQYF | TGTGCCAGCAGCCCACTAGCGGGAGACTACGAGCAGTACTTC | TRBJ2-7 | . | TRBD2 | 14 | TRBV27
CASNDRGSTDTQYF | TGTGCCAGCAACGACAGGGGAAGCACAGATACGCAGTATTTT | TRBJ2-3 | . | TRBD1 | 14 | TRBV2
CASSIGQGYEQYF | TGTGCCAGCAGCATCGGACAGGGCTACGAGCAGTACTTC | TRBJ2-7 | . | TRBD1 | 13 | TRBV7-8
CSVEDYRVNEQFF | TGCAGCGTTGAAGATTACAGGGTGAATGAGCAGTTCTTC | TRBJ2-1 | . | . | 13 | TRBV29-1
CASSGTSDTGELFF | TGTGCCAGCAGTGGGACTAGCGACACCGGGGAGCTGTTTTTT | TRBJ2-2 | . | TRBD2 | 14 | TRBV25-1
CASTPPLSYEQYF | TGTGCCAGCACCCCTCCACTCTCCTACGAGCAGTACTTC | TRBJ2-7 | . | . | 13 | TRBV7-6
CASSLYGTSASYEQYF | TGTGCCAGCAGTTTATATGGGACTAGCGCCTCCTACGAGCAGTACTTC | TRBJ2-7 | . | TRBD2 | 16 | TRBV27
CAWSVRRNNEQFF | TGTGCCTGGAGTGTGCGGCGGAACAATGAGCAGTTCTTC | TRBJ2-1 | . | . | 13 | TRBV30
CASSLADRGELADTQYF | TGTGCCAGCAGCTTAGCCGACAGGGGAGAGTTGGCAGATACGCAGTATTTT | TRBJ2-3 | . | TRBD1 | 17 | TRBV7-9
CASSLAAFRQTQYF | TGTGCCAGCAGCTTAGCAGCGTTTCGGCAGACCCAGTACTTC | TRBJ2-5 | . | . | 14 | TRBV7-7
CASSVGQATYGYTF | TGTGCCAGCAGCGTAGGACAGGCGACGTATGGCTACACCTTC | TRBJ1-2 | few | . | 14 | TRBV9
CASSKGRGRLWTEAFF | TGTGCCAGTAGTAAGGGCAGGGGGCGATTGTGGACTGAAGCTTTCTTT | TRBJ1-1 | once | TRBD1 | 16 | TRBV19
CASSLAGTIPLYEQYF | TGTGCCAGCAGCTTAGCCGGGACTATCCCACTCTACGAGCAGTACTTC | TRBJ2-7 | . | TRBD2 | 16 | TRBV7-8
CASSFGGGGHEQFF | TGTGCCAGCAGTTTTGGTGGAGGCGGGCATGAGCAGTTCTTC | TRBJ2-1 | . | . | 14 | TRBV27
CASSPAPQGEQYF | TGCGCCAGCAGCCCGGCCCCACAGGGGGAGCAGTACTTC | TRBJ2-7 | once | TRBD1 | 13 | TRBV4-1
CASSSQIGQGSTQYF | TGTGCCAGCAGTTCACAGATAGGACAGGGGTCGACCCAGTACTTC | TRBJ2-5 | few | TRBD1 | 15 | TRBV27
CASSQDGRELDEQYF | TGCGCCAGCAGCCAAGATGGCCGGGAGTTGGACGAGCAGTACTTC | TRBJ2-7 | . | . | 15 | TRBV4-1
CASRRWGRTDQPQHF | TGTGCCAGCAGGAGGTGGGGCCGAACAGATCAGCCCCAGCATTTT | TRBJ1-5 | . | . | 15 | TRBV28
CASQFVGGTDTQYF | TGTGCCAGCCAGTTCGTGGGGGGCACAGATACGCAGTATTTT | TRBJ2-3 | many | . | 14 | TRBV28
CASSQETQGAYNEQFF | TGTGCCAGCAGCCAAGAGACCCAGGGGGCGTACAATGAGCAGTTCTTC | TRBJ2-1 | . | TRBD1 | 16 | TRBV4-2